This T cell receptor beta chain derives from a study of identical twins. This clonotype came up a few times. Trimming cost V 0 bases and J 7 bases, with 10 bases left between them. The CDR3 sequence is 13 residues long. Germline V gene sequence: CDR1 MNHEY, CDR2 SVGAGI. Template switching added a universal primer site; cDNA carried unique molecular identifiers. TCRdb re-called the 5' RACE reads with MiXCR, one entry per CDR3 protein. This table holds 350,000 or so distinct CDR3 sequences, more than 9% found once. Healthy Caucasians provided all donations. Separately, the same data were catalogued under a study of yellow fever vaccine responses in identical twins. From that paper: Twins' vaccine T cell responses were reported to seem partly convergent and partly personalized.

This receptor was identified in a woman between 18 and 29 years old in good health. The gene calls are TRBV6-5 and TRBJ2-7; D unclear. Material: CD8+ T cells sorted from blood. Here the CDR3 reads CASSYSAKWEQYV. CDR3 nucleotides: TGTGCCAGCAGTTACTCGGCGAAGTGGGAGCAGTACGTC.